This T cell receptor beta chain was identified in a study of cytomegalovirus exposure and HLA in healthy donors. Overall study results and limits: Most TCR sequences were uncommon, yet certain public TCRs appeared in many donors. Cytomegalovirus-associated TCR beta chains were listed, numbering more than 150.

This CDR3 spans 15 amino acids. CDR1 and CDR2 from the germline V gene are KGHSH and LQKENI. Trimming removed 3 bases from V and 2 bases from J; junction bases left unmatched: 3. PCR involved 60 Vbeta and 13 Jbeta primers. Profiling relied on immunoSEQ multiplex PCR, and the TCRdb table lists in-frame clones only, not all of them. The sample consists of 100,000 to 150,000 clones, around 77% of them appearing once. Healthy bone marrow donors supplied every sample. A note on this clone: Antigen specificity is unknown. This sample also contains other DNA sequences that code for the same CDR3.

The chain couples TRBV18 to TRBJ2-7; 11 bases align to TRBD1. Sequenced material: PBMCs. The origin of this receptor is a man under 40 in good health and CMV-seronegative. CDR3 DNA sequence: TGTGCCAGCTCACCGCCGGGACAGGGGGCCTACGAGCAGTACTTC. It translates to CASSPPGQGAYEQYF. The complete variable domain, with remaining parts taken from reference TRBV18 and TRBJ2-7, reads NAGVMQNPRHLVRRRGQEARLRCSPMKGHSHVYWYRQLPEEGLKFMVYLQKENIIDESGMPKERFSAEFPKEGPSILRIQQVVRGDSAAYFCASSPPGQGAYEQYFGPGTRLTVT.